This T cell receptor (beta chain) was sequenced for a study of blood T cell repertoires in COVID-19 (dated by TCRdb to 2018 to 2021). Turning to the overall study: Samples from collaborators originated in the United States, Italy and Spain and spanned both the acute and convalescent phases of COVID-19. The prospective study material was composed of cDNA or gDNA derived from T cells, B-cell-depleted T cells, or PBMCs. Deeply sampled blood TCRbeta repertoires from subjects exposed to, actively infected with, or recovered from COVID-19 were included in the dataset. The repertoires were released in a freely available public database intended as a resource for research on the immune response to SARS-CoV-2. Samples were obtained from the ongoing ImmuneRACE study (first 160 participants) and from about 1,300 subjects provided by 6 global collaborators. Sample metadata almost always included a de-identified subject ID, COVID-19 status, age in years and sex. Where available, HLA class I and class II types were taken from metadata supplied by the sample provider and were not determined by assay-based typing. What the authors observed across the whole study: Clinical and demographic metadata were provided uncurated, with the amount varying by source and participant.

One collaborating source in Seattle enrolled patients during active infection and followed them longitudinally through the course of disease. The collaborating institutions used their own protocols to collect whole blood in K2EDTA tubes. For TCRbeta analysis, collaborator samples were shipped as frozen whole blood, as isolated PBMCs, or as DNA extracted from either sample type. Trimming removed 7 bases from V and 0 bases from J; the gene matches leave 21 bases unexplained. The CDR3 runs 22 amino acids, cysteine and phenylalanine included. Only CDR3 DNA remains: 66 bases, in frame from the first base. The germline V gene provides CDR1 SGHRS and CDR2 YFSETQ. TCRbeta CDR3 regions were amplified from genomic DNA by means of the immunoSEQ Assay, a bias-controlled multiplex PCR. The authors processed their data as follows. Within the assay, amplification of reference gene primers was used to estimate how many nucleated cells each sample contained. To quantify the absolute abundance of each unique TCRbeta CDR3 rearrangement, sequence reads were collapsed and filtered. For each sample, productive Simpson clonality was calculated by taking the square root of Simpson's diversity index across productive rearrangements. This is the immuneACCESS table as TCRdb keeps it, with only in-frame sequences that have V and J called. A part of the clones is gone; compared with another copy, unresolved V genes explain less than half, and the rest is unexplained. Clone size and V and J calls were adopted from that table, with D and trimming inferred from the DNA. The sample table records 45,000 to 50,000 clones; approximately 85% of these occur just once. More than 25% of the sample rests with the top ten.

Comments on this clone: The specificity of this receptor is unknown. No much larger clone exists at a distance of one base, and base qualities are not known.

Sequencing was performed on peripheral blood. The V and J genes are TRBV5-1 and TRBJ2-1; 14 bases in between match TRBD2. This sequence was found in a woman of 80 years or more with COVID-19, enrolled during active disease. At the DNA level, the sequence is TGCGCCAGCCCACTCGGACAGGCAGGGACTAGCGGGAGAGACAGCTCCTACAATGAGCAGTTCTTC. Its translation is CASPLGQAGTSGRDSSYNEQFF.